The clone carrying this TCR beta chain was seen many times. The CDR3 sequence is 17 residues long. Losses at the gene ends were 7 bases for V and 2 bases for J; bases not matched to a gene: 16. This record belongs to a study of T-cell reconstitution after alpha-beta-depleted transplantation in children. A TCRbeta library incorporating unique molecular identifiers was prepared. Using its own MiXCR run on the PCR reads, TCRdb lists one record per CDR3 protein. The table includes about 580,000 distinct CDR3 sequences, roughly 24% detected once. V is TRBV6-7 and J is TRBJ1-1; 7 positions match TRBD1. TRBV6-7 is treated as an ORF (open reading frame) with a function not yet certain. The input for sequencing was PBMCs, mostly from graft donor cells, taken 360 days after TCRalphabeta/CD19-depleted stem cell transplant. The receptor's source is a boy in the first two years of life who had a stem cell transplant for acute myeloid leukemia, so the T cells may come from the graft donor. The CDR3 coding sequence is TGTGCCAGCATCCCAACCCAAACAGGGGCCGCTAACACTGAAGCTTTCTTT. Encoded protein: CASIPTQTGAANTEAFF.